The 18 T cell receptor beta chains below were found in one sample sequenced in a study of response to subunit inactivated influenza vaccine. A single record per CDR3 protein comes from TCRdb applying MiXCR to the RT-PCR reads. The sample has 500,000 to 700,000 distinct CDR3 sequences, around a quarter seen once. These data also formed part of another study, on T cells expressing NK-cell markers. That work states: Libraries used 5'RACE template switching adding universal primer site and UMIs.

Sample: CD4+ T cells sorted from PBMCs, taken 11 to 12 days after vaccination. The receptors were sampled from a man aged 50-59 years who received an inactivated influenza vaccine.

This clonotype was observed a handful of times. V usage is TRBV11-2 and J usage is TRBJ1-1, with D tentatively TRBD1 (5 bases). Germline loops: CDR1 SGHAT, CDR2 FQNNGV. This CDR3 contains 18 residues. Trimming cost V 7 bases and J 1 base, with 25 bases left between them. The CDR3, as DNA: TGTGCCAGCACCACTATCCGTCGGGCAGGGAGAACGAACACTGAAGCTTTCTTT. This codes for CASTTIRRAGRTNTEAFF.

The chain is built from TRBV7-9 and TRBJ2-5, with TRBD1 identical over 8 bases. Trimming at V came to 3 bases and at J to 3 bases, leaving 6 bases not matched to a gene. The CDR3 is 15 amino acids. Germline CDR1 reads SEHNR; CDR2 reads FQNEAQ (reference sequence). The CDR3, as DNA: TGTGCCAGCAGCTTCCGCAGGGGGCGGGAAGAGACCCAGTACTTC. Protein product: CASSFRRGREETQYF.

The gene calls are TRBV10-3 and TRBJ2-7; 7 bases fit TRBD1. The ends lost 6 bases at V and 0 bases at J; junction bases unmatched: 5. Germline V CDR1 and CDR2: ENHRY, SYGVKD. The CDR3 sequence is 14 residues long. The CDR3 spells CAIRTTGNSYEQYF. The CDR3 region has the DNA TGTGCCATCAGAACGACAGGGAACTCCTACGAGCAGTACTTC.

This clonotype was counted only a few times. The J gene is TRBJ2-2, the V gene TRBV24-1; 7 bases align to TRBD2. The J segment lost 4 bases and the V segment lost 3 bases, leaving 10 bases of the junction unmatched. CDR1 is KGHDR, CDR2 SFDVKD, per germline. The CDR3 runs to 17 residues. In nucleotides, the CDR3 is TGTGCCACCAGTGATAGGGGTCTGACTAGCATCACCGGGGAGCTGTTTTTT. Its translation is CATSDRGLTSITGELFF.

This chain joins TRBV20-1 and TRBJ2-4; 10 positions match TRBD2. Germline V lookup: CDR1 DFQATT, CDR2 SNEGSKA (reference sequence). This CDR3 is built from 12 residues. V lost 7 bases to trimming and J lost 6 bases; unmatched junction nucleotides: 3. CDR3 amino acids: CSGRTSGNIQYF. DNA of the CDR3: TGCAGTGGCAGGACTAGCGGAAACATTCAGTACTTC.

The V call is TRBV18, the J call TRBJ1-4; 9 positions match TRBD1. The J segment lost 5 bases and the V segment lost 1 base, leaving 2 bases of the junction unmatched. This CDR3 is 15 amino acids long. Germline-derived CDR1 and CDR2 are KGHSH and LQKENI. Here the CDR3 DNA reads TGTGCCAGCTCACCACGCGGGACAGGGAATGAAAAACTGTTTTTT. Encoded protein: CASSPRGTGNEKLFF.

The chain carries TRBV7-9 and TRBJ2-6; 10 nucleotides match TRBD1. The V and J ends lost 5 bases and 0 bases, in that order; junction bases with no gene match: 4. The CDR3 is 17 residues long. Germline V gene lookup returns CDR1 SEHNR and CDR2 FQNEAQ (reference sequence). CDR3 nucleotide sequence: TGTGCCAGCAGCCCGGGACAGGGGTTCTCTGGGGCCAACGTCCTGACTTTC. Its translation is CASSPGQGFSGANVLTF. Combining the CDR3 with reference TRBV7-9 and TRBJ2-6 gives the whole variable domain DTGVSQNPRHKITKRGQNVTFRCDPISEHNRLYWYRQTLGQGPEFLTYFQNEAQLEKSRLLSDRFSAERPKGSFSTLEIQRTEQGDSAMYLCASSPGQGFSGANVLTFGAGSRLTVL.

The CDR3 sequence is CASSPTKKETQYF. CDR3 nucleotide sequence: TGTGCCAGCAGCCCCACCAAAAAAGAGACCCAGTACTTC. The chain has TRBV7-3 and TRBJ2-5; D remains unclear. Trimming removed 5 bases from V and 3 bases from J, with 10 bases in between. The CDR3 runs to 13 residues. Germline V gene sequence: CDR1 SGHTA, CDR2 FQGTGA.

This clonotype showed up just a few times. V and J are TRBV3-1 and TRBJ1-1; D might be TRBD1 (5 bases). The ends were cut back, 1 base at V and 14 bases at J, with 17 bases in the middle. The CDR3 loop spans 13 amino acids. The germline gives CDR1 LGHDT, CDR2 YNNKEL (reference sequence). The CDR3 here is CASSQVRQSRTFF. In DNA form, the CDR3 reads TGTGCCAGCAGCCAAGTCCGACAGTCCCGAACCTTCTTT. The full variable domain, its missing parts supplied by reference TRBV3-1 and TRBJ1-1, is DTAVSQTPKYLVTQMGNDKSIKCEQNLGHDTMYWYKQDSKKFLKIMFSYNNKELIINETVPNRFSPKSPDKAHLNLHINSLELGDSAVYFCASSQVRQSRTFFGQGTRLTVV.

CDR3 in amino acids: CASSFRQGGQPQHF. The CDR3 bases are TGTGCCAGCAGCTTCCGACAGGGGGGCCAGCCCCAGCATTTT. This chain uses TRBV7-8 with TRBJ1-5; 9 bases line up with TRBD1. J was trimmed by 7 bases and V by 3 bases; bases with no gene match: 4. Germline V lookup: CDR1 SGHVS, CDR2 FQNEAQ. The CDR3 loop spans 14 amino acids. The entire variable domain, with the rest obtained from reference TRBV7-8 and TRBJ1-5, is as follows: GAGVSQSPRYKVAKRGQDVALRCDPISGHVSLFWYQQALGQGPEFLTYFQNEAQLDKSGLPSDRFFAERPEGSVSTLKIQRTQQEDSAVYLCASSFRQGGQPQHFGDGTRLSIL.

This clonotype has just a few counts. The chain couples TRBV5-1 to TRBJ1-4, with a weak D call TRBD1 (6 bases). The CDR3 spans 18 residues. The germline V and J ends were trimmed by 0 bases and 2 bases, with 17 bases remaining between them. CDR1 SGHRS and CDR2 YFSETQ come from the germline V gene. The CDR3 protein is CASSLDLVGTTTNEKLFF. The CDR3 bases are TGCGCCAGCAGCTTGGATCTTGTAGGGACAACGACTAATGAAAAACTGTTTTTT.

This clonotype was detected a few times. The chain couples TRBV9 to TRBJ2-3; D is possibly TRBD1 or TRBD2 (5 bases each). CDR3 length: 14 amino acids. Germline CDR1 reads SGDLS; CDR2 reads YYNGEE. Trimming took 4 bases from V and 6 from J, leaving 15 bases between them. CDR3 amino acids: CASSIGTRSDTQYF. The CDR3 coding sequence is TGTGCCAGCAGCATCGGGACCAGGTCGGATACGCAGTATTTT.

The chain has TRBV10-3 and TRBJ1-2; weak D call: TRBD1 (5 bases). The germline gives CDR1 ENHRY, CDR2 SYGVKD. The length of the CDR3 is 14 residues. Trimming left V 2 bases short and J 4 bases short, with 11 bases between. The CDR3 DNA reads as TGTGCCATCAGTGAGACAGGCGGGGGCTATGGCTACACCTTC. It codes for CAISETGGGYGYTF.

This clonotype was picked up a small number of times. This chain uses TRBV20-1 with TRBJ2-7; no clear D gene. The V and J ends lost 0 bases and 8 bases respectively, with 8 bases between them. This CDR3 spans 11 amino acids. Per germline, CDR1 DFQATT and CDR2 SNEGSKA (reference sequence). This CDR3 is CSARDLSKQYF. CDR3 bases: TGCAGTGCTAGAGATCTGAGTAAGCAGTACTTC.

The genes are TRBV24-1 and TRBJ2-5; 8 bases fit TRBD1. Looked up from germline, CDR1 is KGHDR and CDR2 is SFDVKD. This CDR3 has 15 residues. Trimming removed 4 bases from V and 4 bases from J; junction bases left unmatched: 7. CDR3 amino acids: CATSELAGGRETQYF. The CDR3 DNA reads TGTGCCACCAGTGAATTGGCAGGGGGCCGAGAGACCCAGTACTTC.

The chain has TRBV5-6 and TRBJ2-3; D not certain. CDR3 size: 16 residues. Trimming pared 2 bases from V and 0 bases from J, leaving 13 bases between. From germline, CDR1 is SGHDT and CDR2 YYEEEE. CDR3 residues: CASSLGRTFSTDTQYF. The CDR3 nucleotides read TGTGCCAGCAGCTTAGGAAGGACCTTCAGCACAGATACGCAGTATTTT.

This chain connects TRBV20-1 to TRBJ2-4; D is unclear. Germline CDR1 reads DFQATT; CDR2 reads SNEGSKA (reference sequence). V was pared by 5 bases and J by 0 bases, with 11 bases between. The CDR3 consists of 14 residues. Here the CDR3 DNA reads TGCAGTGCTCTCCCGGCATTAGCCAAAAACATTCAGTACTTC. Protein: CSALPALAKNIQYF.

The CDR3 is CASSRTGTRTGELFF. As DNA, the CDR3 is TGTGCCAGCAGTAGGACTGGAACTCGCACCGGGGAGCTGTTTTTT. The chain employs TRBV6-1 and TRBJ2-2; weak D call: TRBD2 (5 bases). The CDR3 runs to 15 residues. V lost 5 bases and J lost 4, with 14 bases in between. Per germline, CDR1 MNHNS and CDR2 SASEGT.